The subject of this entry is one TCR beta chain. No antigen is known for it. The repertoire was sequenced with immunoSEQ multiplex PCR; TCRdb's copy has only in-frame clones and lacks some. Of 60,000 to 75,000 clones detected, approximately 80% appear once; the ten largest clones hold approximately 1%. Germline V gene data show CDR1 as SQVTM and CDR2 as ANQGSEA. V was clipped by 6 bases and J by 6 bases, with 14 bases between them. The CDR3 spans 13 residues. The data stem from a study of OX40 agonist ivuxolimab in advanced cancers. Study-level points and caveats: Determination of antigen specificity was not performed for the expanded peripheral T cells.

This specimen was CD4+ or CD8+ T cells sorted from blood, taken in a trial of the OX40 agonist ivuxolimab. This chain links TRBV29-1 with TRBJ1-4; D perhaps matches TRBD1 (6 bases). This sequence was found in an adult with an advanced solid tumor such as melanoma, head and neck, liver or kidney cancer. The CDR3 here is CSVSRDTHEKLFF. For the CDR3, the DNA is TGCAGCGTCTCCCGGGACACCCATGAAAAACTGTTTTTT.